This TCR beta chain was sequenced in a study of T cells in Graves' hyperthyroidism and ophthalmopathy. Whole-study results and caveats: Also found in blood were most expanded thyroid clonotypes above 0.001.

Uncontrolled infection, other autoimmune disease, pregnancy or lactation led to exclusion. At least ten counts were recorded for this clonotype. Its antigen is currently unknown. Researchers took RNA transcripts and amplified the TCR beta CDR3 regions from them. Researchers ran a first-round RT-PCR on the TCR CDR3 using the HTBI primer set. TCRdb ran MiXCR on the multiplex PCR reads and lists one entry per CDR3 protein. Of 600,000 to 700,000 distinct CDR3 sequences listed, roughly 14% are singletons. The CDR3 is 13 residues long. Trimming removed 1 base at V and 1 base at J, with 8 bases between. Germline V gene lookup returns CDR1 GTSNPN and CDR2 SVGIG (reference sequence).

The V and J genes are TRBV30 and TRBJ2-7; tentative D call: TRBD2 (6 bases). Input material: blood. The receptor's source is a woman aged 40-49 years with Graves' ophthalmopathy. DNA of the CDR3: TGTGCCTGGAGTGGGGGACTTTCCTACGAGCAGTACTTC. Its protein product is CAWSGGLSYEQYF.